This T cell receptor (beta chain) was profiled in a study of regulatory T cells in long-lasting Graves disease. This clonotype was detected many times. Its antigen is unidentified. CDR3 regions were amplified by Arm-PCR using iRepertoire HTBI primers to build TCR beta libraries. TCRdb re-derived calls from the multiplex PCR reads in MiXCR, one entry per CDR3 protein. In the table there are around 400,000 distinct CDR3 sequences, about 16% of which are singletons. Time point specified: newly diagnosed GD, antithyroid drugs for less than 3 months. RNA extracted from PBMCs served as the sequencing template. Trimming cost V 5 bases and J 2 bases; bases outside gene matches: 13. This CDR3 has 18 residues. Study-wide results and caveats: Public clonotype sharing was higher in persistent than newly diagnosed patients.

Here the sequenced sample was peripheral blood mononuclear cells (PBMCs), taken at new diagnosis, from a patient treated with antithyroid drugs. The chain is built from TRBV12-3 or TRBV12-4 and TRBJ2-1; 9 nucleotides match TRBD2. The clonotype originates from a female donor with Graves disease. CDR3 region: CASSTLGGLAGTYNEQFF. CDR3 sequence (DNA): TGTGCCAGCAGTACCCTCGGGGGGCTAGCGGGGACCTACAATGAGCAGTTCTTC.